This TCR beta chain came from a study of blood T cell repertoires in COVID-19. Study summary: The United States, Italy and Spain provided the acute and convalescent COVID-19 samples. The cDNA or gDNA used as material had been derived from T cells, B-cell-depleted T cells, or PBMCs.

This CDR3 contains 17 residues. Germline V lookup: CDR1 LGHNA, CDR2 YNFKEQ. Trimming pared 1 base from V and 2 bases from J, leaving 15 bases between. This clone qualifies as medium-sized (0.01 to 0.1%). In the original workflow: Reference gene primer amplification in the assay estimated nucleated cell counts. Clones were read by immunoSEQ multiplex PCR, and TCRdb kept only the in-frame ones, dropping some. V, J and clone size were drawn from that table, and D and trimming were deduced from the DNA. Of approximately 130,000 clones listed, about 75% were seen once; the top ten hold 20% to 25%. V gene TRBV4-2 combines with J gene TRBJ2-1; the D gene is possibly TRBD1 (5 bases). The source of this sequence is a man of 80 years or more with acute or convalescent COVID-19. The sample comprised peripheral blood. CDR3 sequence: CASSQAARQYTYNEQFF. The CDR3 DNA follows: TGTGCCAGCAGCCAAGCCGCCCGACAGTATACCTACAATGAGCAGTTCTTC.